Listed below are T cell receptor beta chains from one sample, sequenced in a study of type 1 regulatory T cells. TCRdb reanalysed the reads using MiXCR and keeps one entry per CDR3 protein. The table shows 12,000 to 15,000 distinct CDR3 sequences, with roughly 15% occurring only once. These receptors have no known antigen. Sample: cultured T cells, either the whole culture or a sorted T cell fraction (not recorded which). Receptors were obtained from a human donor in good health. CDR3s include the opening cysteine and the closing phenylalanine or tryptophan.

J: TRBJ2-1
V: TRBV18
CDR3: CASSGGTSPHEQFF

J: TRBJ2-6
V: TRBV5-1
CDR3: CASSLSISGANVLTF

J: TRBJ2-1
V: TRBV5-6
CDR3: CASSSVGEQFF

J: TRBJ2-3
V: TRBV5-1
CDR3: CASSEGQVGDTQYF

J: TRBJ2-1
V: TRBV7-3
CDR3: CASAQGGVFSDEQFF

J: TRBJ2-7
V: TRBV4-2
CDR3: CASSRLSGRLLSEQYF

J: TRBJ1-1
V: TRBV4-3
CDR3: CASSPLDREITEAFF

J: TRBJ2-7
V: TRBV5-1
CDR3: CASSLERRDVDEQYF

J: TRBJ2-3
V: TRBV11-2
CDR3: CASSPGLAATDTQYF

J: TRBJ2-7
V: TRBV7-2
CDR3: CASRVLAGVEQYF

J: TRBJ1-6
V: TRBV7-2
CDR3: CASSPEFQGRNSPLHF

J: TRBJ1-6
V: TRBV6-1
CDR3: CASRSLQDSPLHF

J: TRBJ1-1
V: TRBV7-2
CDR3: CASSSTGGSTEAFF

J: TRBJ1-3
V: TRBV4-3
CDR3: CASSQQTGGPSGNTIYF

J: TRBJ2-1
V: TRBV20-1
CDR3: CSAGPWDNEQFF

J: TRBJ1-3
V: TRBV20-1
CDR3: CSAKRPTGNTIYF

J: TRBJ2-7
V: TRBV20-1
CDR3: CSAGAGQGIYEQYF

J: TRBJ1-2
V: TRBV20-1
CDR3: CSARDGGTGYGYTF

J: TRBJ2-1
V: TRBV12-3/TRBV12-4
CDR3: CASSTPGGRAYNEQFF

J: TRBJ2-2
V: TRBV11-3
CDR3: CVSSKLSPGGGGELFF

J: TRBJ1-2
V: TRBV12-3/TRBV12-4
CDR3: CASSLNRPGYTF

J: TRBJ1-1
V: TRBV6-1
CDR3: CASSGKGSLDPEAFF

J: TRBJ2-5
V: TRBV6-1
CDR3: CASSPSSETQYF

J: TRBJ2-5
V: TRBV7-9
CDR3: CASSFLLGGAETQYF

J: TRBJ1-5
V: TRBV19
CDR3: CASSQPGTGRNQPQHF

J: TRBJ2-1
V: TRBV18
CDR3: CASSPFRDNEQFF

J: TRBJ1-6
V: TRBV28
CDR3: CASSGWMSSYNSPLHF

J: TRBJ2-7
V: TRBV30
CDR3: CAWTASIEQYF

J: TRBJ2-7
V: TRBV18
CDR3: CASSPRTSATYEQYF

J: TRBJ2-2
V: TRBV28
CDR3: CASSLSGEPTGELFF

J: TRBJ2-7
V: TRBV18
CDR3: CASHQTAKGSYEQYF

J: TRBJ1-1
V: TRBV18
CDR3: CASSPNGQNTEAFF

J: TRBJ2-6
V: TRBV19
CDR3: CASSVGFSGANVLTF

J: TRBJ2-3
V: TRBV2
CDR3: CASDRRVSTDTQYF

J: TRBJ2-7
V: TRBV7-9
CDR3: CASSFRQNSYEQYF

J: TRBJ2-2
V: TRBV5-1
CDR3: CASSLTSGSSTGELFF

J: TRBJ2-3
V: TRBV12-3/TRBV12-4
CDR3: CASTPGGGVDTQYF

J: TRBJ1-3
V: TRBV7-2
CDR3: CASSWDRISGNTIYF

J: TRBJ1-4
V: TRBV5-1
CDR3: CASSSGTASEKLFF

J: TRBJ2-3
V: TRBV4-3
CDR3: CASSPHTTDTQYF

J: TRBJ1-6
V: TRBV20-1
CDR3: CSARRTDLGYNSPLHF

J: TRBJ2-5
V: TRBV7-3
CDR3: CASSFGGGETQYF

J: TRBJ2-1
V: TRBV7-9
CDR3: CASSFGTSGRVEQFF

J: TRBJ1-1
V: TRBV20-1
CDR3: CSARDWAGGPEAFF

J: TRBJ1-2
V: TRBV24-1
CDR3: CATSDSQGSYGYTF

J: TRBJ2-7
V: TRBV30
CDR3: CAWSGQGEQYF

J: TRBJ2-1
V: TRBV10-3
CDR3: CAHGGLGNEQFF

J: TRBJ2-7
V: TRBV11-3
CDR3: CASSLDCSRERGEQYF

J: TRBJ2-1
V: TRBV5-1
CDR3: CASSRTRGSYNEQFF

J: TRBJ2-1
V: TRBV7-2
CDR3: CASSLRGTASGRSHNEQFF

J: TRBJ1-3
V: TRBV4-1
CDR3: CASSQDNSGPSGNTIYF

J: TRBJ2-1
V: TRBV6-4
CDR3: CASSGKTSSHEQFF

J: TRBJ2-7
V: TRBV5-1
CDR3: CASSWSDRVIDEQYF

J: TRBJ2-1
V: TRBV5-1
CDR3: CASSLGVSYNEQFF